This record looks at one TCR beta chain sequence and its context. Its antigen is currently not known. No per-base quality is available; no much larger clone lies one base away. These data come from a study of cytomegalovirus exposure and HLA in healthy donors (dated by TCRdb to 2016 to 2017). At the level of the whole study: According to an earlier analysis of a few hundred of the donors, some 180 million T cells yielded over 100 million unique TCR beta sequences and about 300 Gb of sequence data. About 330 gigabases of sequencing data and tens of millions of unique TCR sequences made up an early release that covered 640 HLA-typed donors. Of the approximately 400 genotyped donors, about 80% fell in the genetic ancestry cluster associated with self-reported Caucasian donors. The study aimed to test whether signatures of past pathogen exposure could be identified by cataloging public T cell receptors. Using immunosequencing, the study profiled T cell repertoires from about 620 subjects and related those repertoires to cytomegalovirus serostatus. A separate validation cohort of over 95 different subjects was used in addition to the roughly 700-subject first cohort. The study combined high-throughput TCR immunosequencing, statistical association of individual TCRs with disease status, and machine learning to predict cytomegalovirus infection status. To study patterns of TCR occurrence, a later analysis re-analyzed previously published TCR beta repertoires from more than 550 donors and added high-resolution HLA genotyping. Rather than using new phenotypic data, the later analysis identified candidate immune exposures from TCR beta sequences and from how often those sequences occurred across donors. An earlier analysis of 500 to 750 of the donors applied high-throughput TCR beta sequencing to assess whether each TCR beta V gene segment acted as functional or pseudogenic. Alongside the repertoire data, information on donor age, sex, ethnicity and CMV serostatus was compiled. In a later genetic analysis, genome-wide SNP genotypes for about 65% of the 666 donors were used, and that subset was treated as a discovery cohort. All discovery cohort repertoires had been generated on a single sequencing platform. HLA typing covered class I and class II loci at four-digit resolution. Typing coverage varied by locus: about 629-630 donors for A, B, C, DRB1 and DQB1; approximately 500 for DQA1; more than 600 for DPA1; 400 to 480 for DPB1. Five DR-DQ haplotypes were treated as single units for association and clustering because of strong linkage in the cohort. Among 398 genotyped donors of the cohort, an average of about 220,000 unique TCR beta nucleotide sequences was sequenced per donor, of which about 19% were non-productive.

The cohort consisted of hundreds of healthy bone marrow donors. Cohort members were all nominally healthy when sampled, although unrecorded immune exposures were likely present. The donor tested CMV seronegative and was one of the 352 seronegative cohort members. A peripheral blood sample was collected from each donor, and TCR beta sequencing was performed on peripheral blood mononuclear cells. The Qiagen DNeasy Blood Extraction Kit was used to extract genomic DNA from the blood cell samples. The investigation overall reported the following: Assigning TCR associations to individual alleles was difficult when HLA alleles, especially DR and DQ, strongly co-occurred. In an earlier analysis of some 540 of the donors, most TCR beta V segments appeared in productive rearrangements about 90% or about 30% of the time, broadly matching IMGT annotations. It was suggested by the authors that the approach could potentially be generalized to other disease states and immunological phenotypes. The study listed 150 to 200 TCR beta chains as associated with cytomegalovirus. In a later analysis, HLA-associated TCR beta chains showed more clonal expansion and lower generation probabilities than non-associated chains that were equally common. In a later analysis, several top co-occurrence clusters were reported to appear linked to parvovirus B19, influenza, CMV and Epstein-Barr virus. Because the 87-base-pair reads could not distinguish some IMGT-functional V segments, including TRBV6-2 and TRBV6-3, those segments were excluded. Because counts were too low, approximately 15 rarely observed V segments, including chromosome 9 orphons, were excluded from the earlier analysis of 587 of the donors. In a later analysis, the rate of TCR association differed among HLA loci, with DRB1 alleles having the most associated TCRs and HLA-C alleles having the fewest. Most CMV-associated TCR beta chains appeared to be HLA-restricted in a later analysis, and the HLA associations seemed to be driven largely by CMV exposure. Because HLA typing was unavailable for some donors at each locus, only the typed subset was used in association tests. Most TCR sequences were observed very rarely across donors, whereas some public TCRs were present in many individuals. The sequencing pipeline was judged likely to have produced a cluster of highly shared sequence variants as a technical artifact. In this cohort, only TCR beta chains were sequenced, and detectable features were limited by the absence of alpha or paired-chain data. A later genetic analysis reported fewer N-insertions in productive TCRs among donors in an Asian-associated ancestry cluster than the roughly 700-donor mean. In vitro tests confirmed that a few of the cytomegalovirus-associated TCR beta chains recognize cytomegalovirus antigens. Specific HLA alleles were associated with roughly 16,000 TCR beta sequences at a false discovery rate of 0.05 in a later analysis. Correlated functional status among segregating V segments might be attributable to linkage disequilibrium, but an unknown experimental factor could not be ruled out. A further reported finding was that TCR beta sequences accurately predicted the HLA-A and HLA-B alleles for most subjects in the first cohort. The classifier was reported to diagnose cytomegalovirus status with high specificity and sensitivity in both the original cohort and the validation cohort. Presence/absence analyses assumed roughly uniform sequencing depth across donors, an assumption that may not hold. The only immune exposure information available for the cohort was CMV serostatus. V-gene and J-gene trimming of TCR beta chains was associated with a missense DCLRE1C variant in a later genetic analysis, and the association was replicated in an independent cohort.

V is shortened by 5 bases, J by 4 bases, and the region joining them spans 21 bases. Including cysteine and phenylalanine, the CDR3 has 17 amino acids. Just CDR3 DNA is preserved here, 51 bases in frame from base 1. The germline V gene sets CDR1 to KGHSH and CDR2 to LQKENI. Library construction relied on the immunoSEQ multiplex PCR assay. For the multiplex PCR, a mixture combining 60 forward primers for TCR Vbeta segments and 13 reverse primers for TCR Jbeta segments was used. The CDR3 region of rearranged TCR beta genes was amplified from genomic DNA with a multiplex PCR assay. The amplified TCR beta libraries were sequenced on the Illumina HiSeq System as 87-base-pair reads. The authors' analysis ran thus. A later analysis tallied around 87 million unique TCR beta chains across the roughly 610 repertoires, and around 9.9 million of those chains were shared by two or more donors. Raw reads were error-corrected and collapsed into unique sequences with a nearest-neighbor algorithm that merged closely related sequences to remove PCR and sequencing errors. To assign V, D and J gene segments, CDR3 sequences were aligned to IMGT reference sequences. For a sequence to be retained, at least a six-nucleotide match to both a V gene segment and a J gene segment was required. A rearrangement was called productive if the CDR3 had no stop codons and remained in frame with V and J, and every other rearrangement was called non-productive. Following IMGT convention, CDR3 was defined as the stretch from the second conserved V-encoded cysteine to the conserved J-encoded phenylalanine. Sequences without an unambiguous match to a single V gene segment were excluded from the earlier analysis of approximately 560 of the donors. In an earlier analysis of 587 of the donors, V segments were called functional above 56.7% productive rearrangements and were called segregating when the between-donor standard deviation exceeded 5%. A statistical classification framework was built to diagnose cytomegalovirus status from the catalog of TCR beta chain sequences. A later analysis assigned V and J genes by comparing TCR nucleotide sequences with IMGT/GENE-DB human TR gene sequences. The TCRdist pipeline was used in a later analysis to assign CDR3 sequences and most-parsimonious VDJ recombination scenarios. In a later analysis, each TCR beta chain was defined by its CDR3 amino acid sequence together with its V-gene family, and reads without a unique V-gene family were excluded. To address suspected cross-contamination and a sequencing artifact, a later analysis removed over 500 highly shared, low-generation-probability nucleotide sequences. In a later analysis, a clonal expansion index was calculated for each public chain from normalized within-repertoire ranks of inferred template counts. In a later analysis, generation probabilities were computed with a VDJ recombination model fitted to out-of-frame rearrangements, and the resulting probabilities were checked against IGoR. Hypergeometric tests were used in a later analysis to score TCR-TCR, TCR-HLA and TCR-CMV co-occurrence, with a repertoire-size bias correction applied to the TCR pairs. To estimate false discovery rates, a later analysis permuted the HLA or CMV assignments 20 times. In a later analysis, co-occurring TCRs were grouped using DBSCAN, with TCRdist sequence similarity added in when clustering inside HLA-allele-positive subsets. Repertoires with fewer than 30,000 or more than 120,000 public chains, plus five repertoires with anomalous nucleotide sharing, were excluded from co-occurrence clustering. Imported from immuneACCESS, the table was reduced by TCRdb to in-frame sequences with V and J called. These copies leave out some clones; in studies compared against another copy, an unresolved V gene accounts for under half, and the cause of the remainder is not known. V and J calls and clone size are as listed in that table; D and trimming were resolved from the DNA. Counted in this sample were some 110,000 clones; around 75% of them appeared once. The ten largest account for 1.6% of the sample.

This clonotype originated in a woman under 30 in good health and CMV-seronegative. The specimen was PBMCs. The chain joins TRBV18 to TRBJ2-1; TRBD1 is perhaps the D gene, given 6 matching bases. CDR3 loop: CASSSLDRLIHYNEQFF. Here is the DNA: TGTGCCAGCTCATCCTTGGACAGACTAATTCATTACAATGAGCAGTTCTTC.